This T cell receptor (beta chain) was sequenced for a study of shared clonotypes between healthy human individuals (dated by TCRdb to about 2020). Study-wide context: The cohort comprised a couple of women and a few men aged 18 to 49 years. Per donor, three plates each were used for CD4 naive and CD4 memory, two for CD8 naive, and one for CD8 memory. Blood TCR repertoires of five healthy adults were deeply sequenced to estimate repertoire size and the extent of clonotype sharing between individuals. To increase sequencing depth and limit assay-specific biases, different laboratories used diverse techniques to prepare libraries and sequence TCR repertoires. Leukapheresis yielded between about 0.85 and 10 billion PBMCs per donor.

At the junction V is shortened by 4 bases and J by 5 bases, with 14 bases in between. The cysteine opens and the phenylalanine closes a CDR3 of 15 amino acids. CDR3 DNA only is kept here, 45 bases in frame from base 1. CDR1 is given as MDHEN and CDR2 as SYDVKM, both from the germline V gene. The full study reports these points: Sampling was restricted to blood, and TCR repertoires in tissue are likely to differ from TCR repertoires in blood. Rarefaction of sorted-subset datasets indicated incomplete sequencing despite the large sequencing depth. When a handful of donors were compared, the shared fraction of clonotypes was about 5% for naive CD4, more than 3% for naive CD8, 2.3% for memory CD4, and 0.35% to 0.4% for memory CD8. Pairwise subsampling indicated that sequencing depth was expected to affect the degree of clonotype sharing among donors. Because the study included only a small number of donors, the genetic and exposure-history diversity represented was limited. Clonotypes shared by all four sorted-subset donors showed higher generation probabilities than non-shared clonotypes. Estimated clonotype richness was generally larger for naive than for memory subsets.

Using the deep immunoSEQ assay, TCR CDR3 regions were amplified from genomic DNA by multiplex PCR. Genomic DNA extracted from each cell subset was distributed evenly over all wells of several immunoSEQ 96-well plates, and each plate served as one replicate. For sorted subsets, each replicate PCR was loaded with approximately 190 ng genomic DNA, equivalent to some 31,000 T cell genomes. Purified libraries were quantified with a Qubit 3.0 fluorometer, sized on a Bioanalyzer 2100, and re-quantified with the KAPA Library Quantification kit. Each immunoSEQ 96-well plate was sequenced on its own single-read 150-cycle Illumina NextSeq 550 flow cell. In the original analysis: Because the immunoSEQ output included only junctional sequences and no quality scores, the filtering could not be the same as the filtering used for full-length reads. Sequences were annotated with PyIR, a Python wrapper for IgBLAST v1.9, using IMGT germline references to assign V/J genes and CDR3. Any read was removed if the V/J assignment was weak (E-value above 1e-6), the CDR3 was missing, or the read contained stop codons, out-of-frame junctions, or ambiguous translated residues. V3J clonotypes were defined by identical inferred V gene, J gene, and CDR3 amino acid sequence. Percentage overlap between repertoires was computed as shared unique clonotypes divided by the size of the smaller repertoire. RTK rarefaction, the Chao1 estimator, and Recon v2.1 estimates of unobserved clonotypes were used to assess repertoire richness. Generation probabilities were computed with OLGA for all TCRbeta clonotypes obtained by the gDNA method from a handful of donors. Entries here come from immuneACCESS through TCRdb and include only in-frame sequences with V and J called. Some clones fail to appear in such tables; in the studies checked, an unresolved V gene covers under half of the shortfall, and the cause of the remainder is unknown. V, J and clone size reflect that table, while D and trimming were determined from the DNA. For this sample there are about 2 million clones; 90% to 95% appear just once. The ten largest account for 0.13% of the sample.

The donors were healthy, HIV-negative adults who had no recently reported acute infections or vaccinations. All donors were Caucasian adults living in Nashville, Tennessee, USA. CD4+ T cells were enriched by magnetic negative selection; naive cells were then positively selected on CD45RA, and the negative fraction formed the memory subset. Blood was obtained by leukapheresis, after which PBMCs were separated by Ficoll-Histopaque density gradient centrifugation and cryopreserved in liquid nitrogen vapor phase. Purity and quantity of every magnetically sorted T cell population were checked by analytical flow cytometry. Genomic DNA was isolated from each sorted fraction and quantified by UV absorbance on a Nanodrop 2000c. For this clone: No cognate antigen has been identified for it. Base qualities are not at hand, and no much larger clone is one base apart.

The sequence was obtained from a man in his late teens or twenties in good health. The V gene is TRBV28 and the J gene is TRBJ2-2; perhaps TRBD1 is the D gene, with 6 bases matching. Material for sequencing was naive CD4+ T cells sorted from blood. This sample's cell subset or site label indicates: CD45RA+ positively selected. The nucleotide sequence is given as TGTGCCAGCAGTTCCCCAGGGGCCCGAACCGGGGAGCTGTTTTTT. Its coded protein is CASSSPGARTGELFF.